This TCR beta chain was recorded in a study of glioma-infiltrating T cells after dendritic cell vaccination. Looking at the study overall: Monocyte-derived dendritic cells, cultured approximately 7 days with IL-4 and GM-CSF, were pulsed with autologous tumor lysate. Whole-study findings and limits: Higher pretreatment TIL content predicted longer progression-free time and survival.

Profiling relied on immunoSEQ multiplex PCR, and the TCRdb table lists in-frame clones only, not all of them. Of more than 85,000 clones detected, over 75% appear once; the ten largest clones hold 2.5% to 3%. In its sample, this clone was seen once. Its specificity is not known. Only patients with spare fresh-frozen tumor and over two years of follow-up were included. All glioblastoma patients lacked an isocitrate dehydrogenase mutation. Germline-derived CDR1 and CDR2 are KGHSH and LQKENI. V shed 5 bases and J 2 bases; nucleotides not matched to a gene: 7. The CDR3 has 15 residues. This receptor was identified in a human donor with glioblastoma. The chain recombines TRBV18 with TRBJ2-7; 9 nucleotides agree with TRBD2. Here the sequenced sample was blood, taken before dendritic cell vaccination. CDR3 loop: CASSSQAGGPYEQYF. For the CDR3, the DNA is TGTGCCAGCTCATCTCAAGCGGGAGGCCCCTACGAGCAGTACTTC.